This TCR beta chain is drawn from a study of cytomegalovirus exposure and HLA in healthy donors. Study details: A prior analysis found 117 million unique TCR beta sequences from approximately 200 million T cells.

Points from the study as a whole: In a later analysis, a genetic analysis reported fewer productive-TCR N-insertions in an Asian-associated ancestry cluster than the cohort average. The authors judged a highly shared variant cluster likely a sequencing artifact.

This PCR relied on a set of 60 Vbeta primers and 13 Jbeta primers. Profiled with immunoSEQ multiplex PCR; TCRdb holds only in-frame clones, not every one. Of more than 130,000 clones listed, roughly 79% are singletons. In its sample, this clone was seen a few times. Its antigen is not identified. The sample was PBMCs. The receptor was derived from a male donor in good health and CMV-seronegative.

This CDR3 is CSVESGVECGYTF. In DNA, the CDR3 is TGCAGCGTTGAATCAGGGGTGGAATGTGGCTACACCTTC. V and J are TRBV29-1 and TRBJ1-2, with D possibly matching TRBD1 (6 bases). The CDR3 spans 13 residues. The germline V gene has CDR1 SQVTM and CDR2 ANQGSEA. Trimming shortened V by 2 bases and J by 7 bases, and 14 bases separated the two germline ends.